This TCR beta chain was sequenced during a study of response to subunit inactivated influenza vaccine. Regarding the study as a whole: The study's authors posited that every seasonal influenza vaccination enlists few new T cells.

The germline gives CDR1 LGHNA, CDR2 YSLEER. The V end was cut by 1 base, the J end by 7 bases, with 13 bases between. The CDR3 consists of 15 residues. One entry per CDR3 protein results from TCRdb running MiXCR on the RT-PCR reads. The table shows fewer than 600,000 distinct CDR3 sequences, with approximately 7.3% occurring only once. This clonotype was detected many times. The antigen remains undetermined. V is TRBV4-3 and J is TRBJ1-4; D unresolved. Sample: PBMCs from blood, taken roughly 24 months after vaccination. This clonotype was sampled from a man aged 50 to 69 who received an inactivated influenza vaccine. The CDR3 here is CASSQGRDLSEKLFF. CDR3 coding DNA: TGCGCCAGCAGCCAAGGTCGAGACCTAAGTGAAAAACTGTTTTTT.